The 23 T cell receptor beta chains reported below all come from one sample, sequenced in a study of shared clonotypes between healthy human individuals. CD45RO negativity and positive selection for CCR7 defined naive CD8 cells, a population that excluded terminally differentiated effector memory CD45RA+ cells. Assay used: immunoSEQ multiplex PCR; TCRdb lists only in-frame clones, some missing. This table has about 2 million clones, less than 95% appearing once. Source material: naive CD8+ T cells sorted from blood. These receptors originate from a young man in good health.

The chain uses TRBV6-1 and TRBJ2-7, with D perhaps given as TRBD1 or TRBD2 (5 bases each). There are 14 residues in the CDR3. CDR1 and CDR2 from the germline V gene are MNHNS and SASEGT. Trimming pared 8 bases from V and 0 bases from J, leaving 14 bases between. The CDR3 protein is CASRPWGISYEQYF. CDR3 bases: TGTGCCAGCCGTCCCTGGGGGATCTCCTACGAGCAGTACTTC.

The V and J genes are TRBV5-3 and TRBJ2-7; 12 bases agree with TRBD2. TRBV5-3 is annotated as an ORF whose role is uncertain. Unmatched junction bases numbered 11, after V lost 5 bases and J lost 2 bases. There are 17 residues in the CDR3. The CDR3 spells CARRSGTSGQFPYEQYF. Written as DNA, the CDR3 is TGTGCCAGAAGATCCGGGACTAGCGGGCAGTTCCCCTACGAGCAGTACTTC.

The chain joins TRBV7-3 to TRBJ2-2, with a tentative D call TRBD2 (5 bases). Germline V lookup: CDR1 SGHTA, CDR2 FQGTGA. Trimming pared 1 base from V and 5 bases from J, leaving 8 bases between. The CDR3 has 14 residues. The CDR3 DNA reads TGTGCCAGCAGCTTAAATCGGGGAACCGGGGAGCTGTTTTTT. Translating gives CASSLNRGTGELFF.

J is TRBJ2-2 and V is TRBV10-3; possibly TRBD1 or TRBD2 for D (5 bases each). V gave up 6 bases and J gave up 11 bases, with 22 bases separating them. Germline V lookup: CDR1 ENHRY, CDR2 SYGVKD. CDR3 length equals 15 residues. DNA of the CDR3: TGTGCCATCAGAGGGGACCCGCTAGCACCTCTAGAGCTGTTTTTT. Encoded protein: CAIRGDPLAPLELFF.

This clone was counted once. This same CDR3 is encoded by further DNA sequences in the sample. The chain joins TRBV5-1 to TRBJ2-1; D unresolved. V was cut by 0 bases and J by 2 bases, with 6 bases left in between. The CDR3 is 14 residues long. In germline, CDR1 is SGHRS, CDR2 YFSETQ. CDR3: CASSLEGPYNEQFF. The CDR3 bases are TGCGCCAGCAGCTTGGAGGGTCCCTACAATGAGCAGTTCTTC.

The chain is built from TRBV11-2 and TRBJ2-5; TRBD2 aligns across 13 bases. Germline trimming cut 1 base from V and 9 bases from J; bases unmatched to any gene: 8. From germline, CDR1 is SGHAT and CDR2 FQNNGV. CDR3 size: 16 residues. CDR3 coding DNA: TGTGCCAGCAGCTTAGTTTTCACTAGCGGGGGGGCGGCCCAGTACTTC. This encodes CASSLVFTSGGAAQYF.

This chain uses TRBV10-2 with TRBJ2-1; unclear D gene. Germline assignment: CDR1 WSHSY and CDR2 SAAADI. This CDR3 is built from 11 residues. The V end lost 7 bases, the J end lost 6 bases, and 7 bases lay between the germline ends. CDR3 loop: CASTDRNEQFF. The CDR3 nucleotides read TGCGCCAGCACGGACCGCAATGAGCAGTTCTTC.

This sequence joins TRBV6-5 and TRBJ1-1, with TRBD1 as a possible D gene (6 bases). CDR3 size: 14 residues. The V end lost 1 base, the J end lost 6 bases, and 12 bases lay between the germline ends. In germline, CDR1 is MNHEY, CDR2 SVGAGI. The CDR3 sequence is CASSYLEGEAEAFF. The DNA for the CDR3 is TGTGCCAGCAGTTACTTGGAGGGGGAAGCTGAAGCTTTCTTT.

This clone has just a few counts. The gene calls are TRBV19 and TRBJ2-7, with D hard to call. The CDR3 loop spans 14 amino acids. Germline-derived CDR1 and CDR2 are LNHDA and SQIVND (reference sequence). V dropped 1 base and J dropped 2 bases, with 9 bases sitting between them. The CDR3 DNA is TGTGCCAGTAGTATAGCTGCAGCCCCCTACGAGCAGTACTTC. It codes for CASSIAAAPYEQYF.

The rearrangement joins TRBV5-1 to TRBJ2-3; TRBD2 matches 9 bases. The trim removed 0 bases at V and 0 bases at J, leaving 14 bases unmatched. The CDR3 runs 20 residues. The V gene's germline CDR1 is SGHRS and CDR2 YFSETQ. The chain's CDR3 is CASSLVQLAGHSPSTDTQYF. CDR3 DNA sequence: TGCGCCAGCAGCTTGGTCCAACTAGCGGGCCACTCTCCTAGCACAGATACGCAGTATTTT.

The CDR3 is CASSQQGGETQYF. The CDR3 DNA reads as TGTGCCAGCAGTCAACAGGGCGGAGAGACCCAGTACTTC. This chain links TRBV27 with TRBJ2-5, with D possibly TRBD1 on 6 matching bases. The germline V gene encodes CDR1 MNHEY and CDR2 SMNVEV (reference sequence). The V gene lost 5 bases and the J gene lost 4 bases, with 11 bases spanning the gap. The length of the CDR3 is 13 residues.

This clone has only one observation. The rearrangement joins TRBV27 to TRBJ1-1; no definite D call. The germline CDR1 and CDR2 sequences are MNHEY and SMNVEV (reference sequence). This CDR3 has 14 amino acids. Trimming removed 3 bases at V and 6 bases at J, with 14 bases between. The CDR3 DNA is TGTGCCAGCAGTTTGGTTGGTATGAAGGCTGAAGCTTTCTTT. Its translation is CASSLVGMKAEAFF.

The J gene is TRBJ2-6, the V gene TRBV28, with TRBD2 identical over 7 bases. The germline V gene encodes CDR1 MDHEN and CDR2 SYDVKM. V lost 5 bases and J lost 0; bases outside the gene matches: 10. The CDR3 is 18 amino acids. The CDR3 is CASSKSGAGLSGANVLTF. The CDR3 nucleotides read TGTGCCAGCAGTAAAAGCGGGGCCGGACTCTCTGGGGCCAACGTCCTGACTTTC.

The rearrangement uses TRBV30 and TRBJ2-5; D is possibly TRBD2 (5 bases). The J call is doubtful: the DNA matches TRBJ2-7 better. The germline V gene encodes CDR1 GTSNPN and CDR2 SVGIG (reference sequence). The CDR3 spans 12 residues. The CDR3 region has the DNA TGTGCCTGGGGGGAGAGCGCCTACGAGCAGTACTTC. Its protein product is CAWGESAYEQYF.

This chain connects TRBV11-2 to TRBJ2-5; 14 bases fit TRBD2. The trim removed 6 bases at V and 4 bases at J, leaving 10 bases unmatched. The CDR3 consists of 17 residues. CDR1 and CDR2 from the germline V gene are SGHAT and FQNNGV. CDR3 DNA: TGTGCCAGCAGTGGACTAGCGGGAGGACGGGGGATAGAGACCCAGTACTTC. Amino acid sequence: CASSGLAGGRGIETQYF.

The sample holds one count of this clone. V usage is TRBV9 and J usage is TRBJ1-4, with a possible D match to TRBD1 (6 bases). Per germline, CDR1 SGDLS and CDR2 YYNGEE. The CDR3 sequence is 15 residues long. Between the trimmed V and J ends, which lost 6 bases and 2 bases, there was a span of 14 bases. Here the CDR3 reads CASTRQGGTNEKLFF. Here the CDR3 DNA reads TGTGCCAGCACTAGACAAGGGGGGACTAATGAAAAACTGTTTTTT.

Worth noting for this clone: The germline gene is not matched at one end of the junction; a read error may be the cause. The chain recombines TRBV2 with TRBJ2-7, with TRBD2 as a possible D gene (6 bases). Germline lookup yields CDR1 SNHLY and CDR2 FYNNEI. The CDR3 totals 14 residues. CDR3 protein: CASTELGGEGEQYF. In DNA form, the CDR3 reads TGTGCCAGCACTGAACTAGGCGGGGAAGGCGAGCAGTACTTC.

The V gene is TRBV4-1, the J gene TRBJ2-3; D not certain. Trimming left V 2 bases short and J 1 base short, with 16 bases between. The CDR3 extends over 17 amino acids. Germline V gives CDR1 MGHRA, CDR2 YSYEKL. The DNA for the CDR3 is TGCGCCAGCAGCCAATACGACTCTGCAGGCCGCACAGATACGCAGTATTTT. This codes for CASSQYDSAGRTDTQYF.

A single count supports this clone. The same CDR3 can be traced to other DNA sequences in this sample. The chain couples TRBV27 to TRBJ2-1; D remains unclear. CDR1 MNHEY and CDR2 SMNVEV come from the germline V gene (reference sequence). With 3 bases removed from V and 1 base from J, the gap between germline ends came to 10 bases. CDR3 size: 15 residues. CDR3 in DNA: TGTGCCAGCAGTTTGCGGCAGGCGTCCTACAATGAGCAGTTCTTC. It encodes CASSLRQASYNEQFF.

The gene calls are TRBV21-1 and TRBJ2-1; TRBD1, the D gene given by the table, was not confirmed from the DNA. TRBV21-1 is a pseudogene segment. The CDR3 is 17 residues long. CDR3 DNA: TGTGCCAGCAGCAGGGTAGTTTTTGGGACAGAGCACAATGAGCAGTTCTTC. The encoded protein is CASSRVVFGTEHNEQFF.

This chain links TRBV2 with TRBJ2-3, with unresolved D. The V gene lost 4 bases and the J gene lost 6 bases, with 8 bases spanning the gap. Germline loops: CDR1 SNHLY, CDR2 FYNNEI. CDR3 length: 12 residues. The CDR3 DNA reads TGTGCCAGCAGTGGCGGTGTGGATACGCAGTATTTT. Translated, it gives CASSGGVDTQYF.

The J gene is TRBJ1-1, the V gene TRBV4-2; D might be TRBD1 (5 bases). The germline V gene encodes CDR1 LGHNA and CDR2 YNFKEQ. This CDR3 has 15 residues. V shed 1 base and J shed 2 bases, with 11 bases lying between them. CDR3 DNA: TGTGCCAGCAGCCAAGCGCCAGGGCCAAACACTGAAGCTTTCTTT. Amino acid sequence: CASSQAPGPNTEAFF.

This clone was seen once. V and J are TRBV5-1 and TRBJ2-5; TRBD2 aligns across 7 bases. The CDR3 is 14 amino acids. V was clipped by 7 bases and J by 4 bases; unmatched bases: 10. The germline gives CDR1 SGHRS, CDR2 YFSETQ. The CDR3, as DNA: TGCGCCAGCTCATCGGAGGGAGGGGTAGAGACCCAGTACTTC. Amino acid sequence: CASSSEGGVETQYF.